The present entry profiles one T cell receptor beta chain with its context. V lost 5 bases and J lost 8; bases outside the gene matches: 11. Germline V gives CDR1 SEHNR, CDR2 FQNEAQ (reference sequence). The CDR3 runs to 16 residues. This record comes from a study of OX40 agonist ivuxolimab in advanced cancers. Study context: Intravenous ivuxolimab was administered to patients every 2 weeks at 0.01 to 10 mg/kg. Subjects had a mean age of about 60 years, with a range of about 23 to 85; just over 80% were male. A diagnosis of hepatocellular carcinoma, melanoma, renal cell or head and neck cancer was present in dose-escalation patients.

Samples of blood were obtained at baseline, on cycle 4 day 1, and on cycle 7 day 1. Measured with immunoSEQ multiplex PCR; TCRdb has only the in-frame clones, and not every one. The table has about 25,000 clones, about 85% seen once. The sequence was collected from an adult with an advanced solid tumor such as melanoma, head and neck, liver or kidney cancer. This sequence joins TRBV7-9 and TRBJ2-1, with 11 bases that match TRBD2. The starting material was CD4+ or CD8+ T cells sorted from blood, obtained in a trial of the OX40 agonist ivuxolimab. DNA of the CDR3: TGTGCCAGCAGCCATGAAATAGCGGGGGGGTATGATGAGCAGTTCTTC. It yields the protein CASSHEIAGGYDEQFF.